Each of the 5 T cell receptor beta chains below was sequenced from the same sample in a study of blood T cell repertoires in COVID-19. Profiling relied on immunoSEQ multiplex PCR, and the TCRdb table lists in-frame clones only, not all of them. The sample has about 70,000 clones; roughly 87% are singletons. The sequenced sample consisted of peripheral blood. The receptors shown here come from a woman younger than 30 with acute or convalescent COVID-19.

V and J are TRBV3-1 (or the pseudogene TRBV3-2) and TRBJ1-5; D unclear. CDR1 is LGHDT, CDR2 YNNKEL, per germline (reference sequence). This CDR3 is 14 amino acids long. V was pared by 0 bases and J by 0 bases, with 3 bases between. In DNA form, the CDR3 reads TGTGCCAGCAGCCAAGACAATAGCAATCAGCCCCAGCATTTT. Translation gives CASSQDNSNQPQHF.

This chain joins TRBV16 and TRBJ1-1; weak D call: TRBD1 (6 bases). CDR3 length: 14 residues. In germline, CDR1 is KGHSY, CDR2 FQNENV. V was shortened by 0 bases and J by 5 bases, with 10 bases between the two germline ends. CDR3: CASSQSRGWTEAFF. The CDR3 DNA follows: TGTGCCAGCAGCCAATCCAGGGGCTGGACTGAAGCTTTCTTT. The whole variable domain, remainder taken from reference TRBV16 and TRBJ1-1, is GEEVAQTPKHLVRGEGQKAKLYCAPIKGHSYVFWYQQVLKNEFKFLISFQNENVFDETGMPKERFSAKCLPNSPCSLEIQATKLEDSAVYFCASSQSRGWTEAFFGQGTRLTVV.

The genes are TRBV6-2 or TRBV6-3 and TRBJ2-5; no clear D gene. The CDR3 is made up of 13 amino acids. V lost 1 base, J lost 5 bases, and 8 bases lay in between. The germline V gene has CDR1 MNHEY and CDR2 SVGEGT. CDR3 residues: CASSYWSTETQYF. The CDR3, as DNA: TGTGCCAGCAGTTACTGGTCTACCGAGACCCAGTACTTC.

V is TRBV4-2 and J is TRBJ2-2, with D possibly matching TRBD1 (6 bases). The V gene lost 1 base and the J gene lost 0 bases, with 18 bases spanning the gap. The CDR3 runs 19 residues. Germline V gene data show CDR1 as LGHNA and CDR2 as YNFKEQ. CDR3 sequence: CASSQVSSPTGANTGELFF. CDR3 nucleotides: TGTGCCAGCAGCCAAGTCTCCTCCCCGACAGGCGCGAACACCGGGGAGCTGTTTTTT.

This CDR3 is CASSLVGGSGANVLTF. In DNA, the CDR3 is TGTGCCAGCAGCTTAGTAGGAGGTAGTGGGGCCAACGTCCTGACTTTC. The rearrangement links TRBV7-2 to TRBJ2-6, with a weak D call TRBD2 (5 bases). The CDR3 length is 16 residues. Germline-derived CDR1 and CDR2 are SGHTA and FQGNSA. V was clipped by 1 base and J by 3 bases, with 10 bases between them.